Below, 20 T cell receptor beta chains from the same sample are listed, as sequenced in a study of shared T cell receptors in the human thymus. Profiled with immunoSEQ multiplex PCR; TCRdb holds only in-frame clones, not every one. The data hold 600,000 to 900,000 clones, with around 85% observed a single time. The sample was also linked to a second study, of human thymus T cells.

Input material: thymocytes. The receptors derive from a girl under two years old with a congenital heart defect.

V usage is TRBV2 and J usage is TRBJ1-4, with 10 bases identical to TRBD1. The CDR3 sequence is 15 residues long. The V gene end was trimmed by 7 bases and the J gene end by 6 bases; junction bases not matched to a gene: 8. Germline V gene lookup returns CDR1 SNHLY and CDR2 FYNNEI. CDR3 nucleotides: TGTGCCAGCACAGGACAGGGGGATTGGGATGAAAAACTGTTTTTT. It yields the protein CASTGQGDWDEKLFF.

V and J are TRBV6-1 and TRBJ1-4; D possibly corresponds to TRBD1 (5 bases). The CDR3 runs 16 residues. Trimming shortened V by 2 bases and J by 16 bases, and 26 bases separated the two germline ends. Germline V gene data show CDR1 as MNHNS and CDR2 as SASEGT. CDR3 DNA sequence: TGTGCCAGCAGTGAAAGATTGGGTAGGGGTTTTGGGTCAGAGTTTTTT. As protein: CASSERLGRGFGSEFF.

The chain is built from TRBV7-9 and TRBJ2-5; 7 bases fit TRBD1. The germline V gene encodes CDR1 SEHNR and CDR2 FQNEAQ (reference sequence). The CDR3 has 15 amino acids. V gave up 7 bases and J gave up 0 bases; unmatched junction bases: 8. DNA of the CDR3: TGTGCCAGCATCACGACAGGGAACCACCAAGAGACCCAGTACTTC. It specifies CASITTGNHQETQYF. Filled out from reference TRBV7-9 and TRBJ2-5, the complete variable domain reads DTGVSQNPRHKITKRGQNVTFRCDPISEHNRLYWYRQTLGQGPEFLTYFQNEAQLEKSRLLSDRFSAERPKGSFSTLEIQRTEQGDSAMYLCASITTGNHQETQYFGPGTRLLVL.

This clone was detected once. This chain joins TRBV11-2 and TRBJ2-6; D remains unclear. The CDR3 is made up of 15 amino acids. Germline V lookup: CDR1 SGHAT, CDR2 FQNNGV. Trimming stripped 4 bases from V and 0 bases from J, with 7 bases between. CDR3 nucleotides: TGTGCCAGCAGCTCCACTAACTCTGGGGCCAACGTCCTGACTTTC. Encoded protein: CASSSTNSGANVLTF.

The chain combines TRBV4-1 with TRBJ2-3; no clear D gene. V lost 5 bases to trimming and J lost 5 bases, with 32 bases between them. Germline V gives CDR1 MGHRA, CDR2 YSYEKL. The CDR3 runs to 20 residues. The CDR3 DNA reads as TGCGCCAGCAGCACTCGCCGCGACCTCGCAACTCCAAACCGGAGAGATACGCAGTATTTT. This sequence encodes CASSTRRDLATPNRRDTQYF.

This clone came up once. This chain joins TRBV5-5 and TRBJ2-5, with 8 nucleotides matching TRBD1. The CDR3 runs 13 residues. With 0 bases clipped from V and 8 bases from J, the junction kept 3 bases outside the gene matches. The germline CDR1 and CDR2 sequences are SGHKS and YYEKEE (reference sequence). CDR3 amino acids: CASSLARGRTQYF. The CDR3, as DNA: TGTGCCAGCAGCTTGGCCAGGGGGCGAACCCAGTACTTC.

The chain uses TRBV7-2 and TRBJ2-2; TRBD1 agrees at 8 bases. Germline assignment: CDR1 SGHTA and CDR2 FQGNSA. Unmatched junction bases numbered 10, after V lost 5 bases and J lost 5 bases. The CDR3 has 16 residues. CDR3 coding DNA: TGTGCCAGCAGCCGCTCCCCAGGACAGGGAACCGGGGAGCTGTTTTTT. Amino acids: CASSRSPGQGTGELFF.

The V gene is TRBV29-1, the J gene TRBJ1-2; 8 nucleotides match TRBD1. CDR3 size: 15 residues. Trimming took 5 bases from V and 0 from J; bases not matched to a gene: 8. The V gene's germline CDR1 is SQVTM and CDR2 ANQGSEA. The CDR3 protein is CSVLRQGSPNYGYTF. The CDR3 nucleotides are TGCAGCGTTCTAAGACAGGGGTCACCTAACTATGGCTACACCTTC.

This clone is a singleton in its sample. The chain combines TRBV14 with TRBJ1-2; D is unresolved. The CDR3 spans 14 residues. Germline CDR1 reads SGHDN; CDR2 reads FVKESK. Trimming shortened V by 4 bases and J by 6 bases, and 15 bases separated the two germline ends. The CDR3 DNA sequence: TGTGCCAGCAGCCCGGACGGACTTAGGGATGGCTACACCTTC. It translates to CASSPDGLRDGYTF.

This chain connects TRBV4-1 to TRBJ1-1, with D maybe TRBD1 (5 bases). The CDR3 runs 16 residues. The V end was cut by 0 bases, the J end by 4 bases, with 15 bases between. In germline, CDR1 is MGHRA, CDR2 YSYEKL. CDR3 protein: CASSQDPTQGFTEAFF. CDR3 bases: TGCGCCAGCAGCCAAGATCCGACTCAGGGATTCACTGAAGCTTTCTTT.

The chain links TRBV19 to TRBJ1-5; TRBD1 is a possible D gene (6 bases). The CDR3 contains 15 residues. CDR1 is LNHDA, CDR2 SQIVND, per germline (reference sequence). V was clipped by 5 bases and J by 1 base, with 12 bases between them. This chain's CDR3 is CASSVTGWSNQPQHF. DNA of the CDR3: TGTGCCAGTAGTGTTACAGGGTGGAGCAATCAGCCCCAGCATTTT.

The CDR3 DNA follows: TGTGCCAGCAGTTTAAGGGGCCACGACAGGCGGGTGAGGGCCGGGGAGCTGTTTTTT. Translated, it gives CASSLRGHDRRVRAGELFF. V gene TRBV27 combines with J gene TRBJ2-2, with a tentative D call TRBD1 (6 bases). The CDR3 has 19 residues. CDR1 and CDR2 (germline): MNHEY, SMNVEV (reference sequence). Between the trimmed V and J ends, which lost 2 bases and 6 bases, there was a span of 25 bases.

The chain carries TRBV27 and TRBJ2-7, with 16 bases fitting TRBD2. Germline CDR1 reads MNHEY; CDR2 reads SMNVEV (reference sequence). The V segment lost 2 bases and the J segment 2 bases; nucleotides outside the gene matches: 18. CDR3 length: 22 amino acids. The DNA of the CDR3 is TGTGCCAGCAGTTTAGGGACAGCGGCCGGGACTAGCGGGGGGGCAGGGGCCTACGAGCAGTACTTC. Protein: CASSLGTAAGTSGGAGAYEQYF.

V and J are TRBV4-2 and TRBJ1-5; 7 bases are a match to TRBD1. V gave up 0 bases and J gave up 5 bases; unmatched junction bases: 1. CDR3 length equals 14 residues. Looked up from germline, CDR1 is LGHNA and CDR2 is YNFKEQ. As DNA, the CDR3 is TGTGCCAGCAGCCAAGACGGACAGGATCAGCCCCAGCATTTT. Encoded protein: CASSQDGQDQPQHF.

This chain links TRBV6-1 with TRBJ2-7; TRBD1 matches 7 bases. V lost 3 bases and J lost 2; bases outside the gene matches: 13. Looked up from germline, CDR1 is MNHNS and CDR2 is SASEGT. The CDR3 spans 17 residues. The CDR3 DNA follows: TGTGCCAGCAGTGACACGGAGACCTGGGACAGCCCCTACGAGCAGTACTTC. This encodes CASSDTETWDSPYEQYF.

The chain employs TRBV6-6 and TRBJ1-6; TRBD1 aligns across 7 bases. The length of the CDR3 is 15 residues. Germline V CDR1 and CDR2: MNHNY, SVGAGI (reference sequence). V lost 8 bases, J lost 7 bases, and 11 bases stayed unmatched. For the CDR3, the DNA is TGTGCCAGCGGTTGCCCGGGACAGAGCAATTCACCCCTCCACTTT. Translation: CASGCPGQSNSPLHF.

This sequence joins TRBV19 and TRBJ1-5, with D possibly being TRBD1 (6 bases). The CDR3 runs to 15 residues. Germline V gene sequence: CDR1 LNHDA, CDR2 SQIVND (reference sequence). Trimming took off 7 bases at V and 3 bases at J, with 16 bases between the two ends. This CDR3 is CASKKDSPINQPQHF. CDR3 nucleotides: TGTGCCAGTAAAAAGGACAGTCCTATCAATCAGCCCCAGCATTTT.

This sequence joins TRBV5-6 and TRBJ2-1; 10 bases align to TRBD2. Germline trimming cut 2 bases from V and 0 bases from J; bases unmatched to any gene: 11. The CDR3 contains 19 residues. Germline CDR1 SGHDT, CDR2 YYEEEE. The CDR3 region is CASSLLASGGPNSYNEQFF. The CDR3, as DNA: TGTGCCAGCAGCTTACTTGCTAGCGGGGGCCCGAACTCCTACAATGAGCAGTTCTTC.

The V gene is TRBV6-6, the J gene TRBJ1-2; D remains ambiguous. This CDR3 has 14 amino acids. Trimming stripped 4 bases from V and 8 bases from J, with 17 bases between. The V gene's germline CDR1 is MNHNY and CDR2 SVGAGI (reference sequence). The CDR3 loop is CASSSTPEPWGYTF. DNA of the CDR3: TGTGCCAGCAGTTCAACACCGGAGCCGTGGGGCTACACCTTC.

The DNA of the CDR3 is TGTGCCAGCAGCTTAGAGGCGGGGGCGAGTGGCTACACCTTC. This translates into CASSLEAGASGYTF. The chain joins TRBV7-2 to TRBJ1-2; tentative D call: TRBD1 (6 bases). This CDR3 spans 14 amino acids. Germline V gene data show CDR1 as SGHTA and CDR2 as FQGNSA. V lost 1 base, J lost 7 bases, and 13 bases lay in between. Full variable domain (remainder filled in from reference TRBV7-2 and TRBJ1-2): GAGVSQSPSNKVTEKGKDVELRCDPISGHTALYWYRQSLGQGLEFLIYFQGNSAPDKSGLPSDRFSAERTGGSVSTLTIQRTQQEDSAVYLCASSLEAGASGYTFGSGTRLTVV.